A selection of T cell receptor beta chains follows, all from one sample in a study of T cell changes during pregnancy in multiple sclerosis. Produced via immunoSEQ multiplex PCR; TCRdb's table is partial and in-frame only. The sample shows nearly 80,000 clones, about 92% of them seen only once. Material: CD4+ T cells from peripheral blood mononuclear cells, obtained before pregnancy. Receptor source: a female donor with multiple sclerosis, enrolled in a pregnancy study. The CDR3 runs from the conserved cysteine through the conserved F or W. Fields, in order: J gene, clone size, V gene, D gene, CDR3 DNA, CDR3 protein. A D gene is named only where the DNA matches it firmly. Size is omitted from some rows. Given values are once, few, many or a class for expanded clones.

TRBJ2-2 few TRBV6-6 TRBD2 TGTGCCAGCAGGTTAGCGGGACTCACCGGGGAGCTGTTTTTT CASRLAGLTGELFF
TRBJ2-7 - TRBV5-4 - TGTGCCAGCAGCTTGGAGCCGATAAAGTCCTACGAGCAGTACTTC CASSLEPIKSYEQYF
TRBJ1-2 - TRBV29-1 - TGCAGCGTTGACCCGGAGTCGGGCTACACCTTC CSVDPESGYTF
TRBJ2-5 once TRBV27 - TGTGCCAGCAGCTCAGGGGCTCCAGAGACCCAGTACTTC CASSSGAPETQYF
TRBJ2-3 - TRBV11-3 - TGTGCCAGCAGCCGGGACTCAAGCACAGATACGCAGTATTTT CASSRDSSTDTQYF
TRBJ2-7 - TRBV27 TRBD1 TGTGCCAGCAGTTTACAAGGACAGGGCTACGAGCAGTACTTC CASSLQGQGYEQYF
TRBJ2-3 once TRBV5-1 TRBD2 TGCGCCAGCAGCTTGGTAGGGTCTAGCGGGAGAACAGATACGCAGTATTTT CASSLVGSSGRTDTQYF
TRBJ1-4 - TRBV2 - TGTGCCAGCAAGGACCCAGGGGAAAAACTGTTTTTT CASKDPGEKLFF
TRBJ1-5 - TRBV15 TRBD1 TGTGCCACCAGCAGGGCCTGGGGACAGGGGAGTAGTCAGCCCCAGCATTTT CATSRAWGQGSSQPQHF
TRBJ1-1 - TRBV6-1 TRBD1 TGTGCCAGCAGGGTGACAGGGCGGGACACTGAAGCTTTCTTT CASRVTGRDTEAFF
TRBJ2-1 - TRBV9 TRBD2 TGTGCCAGCAGCGTAGTTGGGACTAGCGGAGCCAGCTCCTACAATGAGCAGTTCTTC CASSVVGTSGASSYNEQFF
TRBJ1-3 - TRBV19 - TGTGCCAGTAGTCCTGGGGCCGGGGGCTCTGGAAACACCATATATTTT CASSPGAGGSGNTIYF
TRBJ2-2 - TRBV19 TRBD1 TGTGCCACCGCCGGGACAGGGCACACCGGGGAGCTGTTTTTT CATAGTGHTGELFF
TRBJ2-3 - TRBV20-1 TRBD1 TGCAGTGCTGACAGGGTAAATACGCAGTATTTT CSADRVNTQYF
TRBJ2-3 - TRBV5-4 TRBD1 TGTGCCACCTGGGACAGGGGCCCCGAGACGCAGTATTTT CATWDRGPETQYF
TRBJ1-5 - TRBV2 TRBD1 TGTGCCAGCAGTGAAGCGGGGACAGGGATCAATCAGCCCCAGCATTTT CASSEAGTGINQPQHF
TRBJ1-3 - TRBV5-4 - TGTGCCAGCAGCTTGGCCGGCGGGGTAGACGGAAACACCATATATTTT CASSLAGGVDGNTIYF
TRBJ2-3 - TRBV5-1 - TGCGCCAGCAGCTTTGAGGCGTCGCGCACAGATACGCAGTATTTT CASSFEASRTDTQYF
TRBJ1-3 - TRBV7-8 - TGTGCCAGCAGCTCAACTACAGGGACTGGAAACACCATATATTTT CASSSTTGTGNTIYF
TRBJ2-1 - TRBV5-1 TRBD1 TGCGCCAGCGGGCCTGGACAGGGAGGAGAGCAGTTCTTC CASGPGQGGEQFF
TRBJ2-7 - TRBV7-3 TRBD2 TGTGCCAGCAGCCCTGAGGTCGGGGGACTAGCGGGAACATACGAGCAGTACTTC CASSPEVGGLAGTYEQYF
TRBJ2-7 once TRBV12-5 - TGTGCTAGTGGTTTGGTCATATCGGCCGACACTTACGAGCAGTACTTC CASGLVISADTYEQYF
TRBJ1-2 - TRBV30 - TGTGCCTGGAGTGCTGGACTTTATGGCTACACCTTC CAWSAGLYGYTF
TRBJ1-2 - TRBV7-8 - TGTGCCAGCAGCTTAGCCGCAGGGAAGGGGGACTATGGCTACACCTTC CASSLAAGKGDYGYTF
TRBJ2-7 once TRBV7-9 TRBD1 TGTGCCAGCAGCTCACGCGACGGGACAGGACTGGCCTACGAGCAGTACTTC CASSSRDGTGLAYEQYF
TRBJ1-2 - TRBV7-8 - TGTGCCAGCAGCTTAGATCTAGGGGTGGGCTATGGCTACACCTTC CASSLDLGVGYGYTF
TRBJ1-5 - TRBV6-6 - TGTGCCAGCAGGAATACAGGAGGCAATCAGCCCCAGCATTTT CASRNTGGNQPQHF
TRBJ1-2 - TRBV28 TRBD1 TGTGCCAGCAGTTTAAGGGACAGCTATGGCTACACCTTC CASSLRDSYGYTF
TRBJ2-1 - TRBV29-1 TRBD1 TGCAGCGCGGAGGGACAGGCCTACAATGAGCAGTTCTTC CSAEGQAYNEQFF
TRBJ2-3 - TRBV2 - TGTGCCAGCAGTGAATTTGTCCACACAGATACGCAGTATTTT CASSEFVHTDTQYF
TRBJ1-1 many TRBV30 - TGTGCCTGGAGTGTCATCACCGCCGGGGTTGCTTTCTTT CAWSVITAGVAFF
TRBJ1-5 once TRBV19 - TGTGCCAGTAGTATAGTCTGGGGAGATGGTCAGCCCCAGCATTTT CASSIVWGDGQPQHF